This T cell receptor (beta chain) derives from a study of blood T cell repertoires in COVID-19. Study at large: The United States, Italy and Spain were the sources of the acute and convalescent COVID-19 samples. From T cells, B-cell-depleted T cells, or PBMCs came the material, which was cDNA or gDNA.

As originally analysed: Amplified reference gene primers provided the basis for estimating nucleated cell counts. Produced via immunoSEQ multiplex PCR; TCRdb's table is partial and in-frame only. Clone size and the V and J calls come from that table; the DNA yielded D and trimming. Of under 200,000 clones listed, roughly 90% were seen once; the top ten hold under 4.5%. The CDR3 is made up of 15 amino acids. Trimming left V 4 bases short and J 3 bases short, with 16 bases between. The germline CDR1 and CDR2 sequences are SGHTA and FQGNSA. The specimen sequenced was peripheral blood. The receptor was isolated from a woman in her 70s with acute or convalescent COVID-19. The chain couples TRBV7-2 to TRBJ2-7; no firm D call. The DNA for the CDR3 is TGTGCCAGCAGCTCATCAAGTATCACGGGCTACGAGCAGTACTTC. Protein product: CASSSSSITGYEQYF.